The 15 T cell receptor beta chains below all came from one sample that was sequenced in a study of neurological immune-mediated disorders. Using its own MiXCR run on the 5' RACE reads, TCRdb lists one record per CDR3 protein. The sample shows about 17,000 distinct CDR3 sequences, 3.5% of them seen only once. Sequenced input: CD8+ T cells from blood. These receptor sequences come from a woman between 40 and 55 years old in good health.

This clonotype has at least ten counts. The chain uses TRBV7-3 and TRBJ2-1, with D unresolved. CDR1 is SGHTA, CDR2 FQGTGA, per germline. V was clipped by 2 bases and J by 0 bases, with 8 bases between them. CDR3 length equals 15 residues. This CDR3 is CASSLRSSSYNEQFF. The CDR3 bases are TGTGCCAGCAGCTTACGGTCGAGCTCCTACAATGAGCAGTTCTTC.

The rearrangement joins TRBV25-1 to TRBJ2-3; 10 positions match TRBD1. Losses at the gene ends were 2 bases for V and 0 bases for J; bases not matched to a gene: 5. CDR1 and CDR2 (germline): MGHDK, SYGVNS. The CDR3 contains 17 residues. The CDR3 spells CASSEPTGGGSTDTQYF. The CDR3 DNA reads TGTGCCAGCAGTGAACCGACAGGGGGCGGAAGCACAGATACGCAGTATTTT.

Many counts were recorded for this clonotype. V usage is TRBV5-1 and J usage is TRBJ1-1; TRBD1 aligns across 7 bases. This CDR3 has 16 amino acids. The germline V gene encodes CDR1 SGHRS and CDR2 YFSETQ. The V and J ends lost 0 bases and 3 bases, in that order; junction bases with no gene match: 8. CDR3 protein: CASSLARARGDTEAFF. CDR3 nucleotide sequence: TGCGCCAGCAGCTTGGCCAGGGCCAGGGGGGACACTGAAGCTTTCTTT.

This clonotype has a count of ten or more. The chain couples TRBV20-1 to TRBJ2-1; 10 nucleotides line up with TRBD2. Germline V lookup: CDR1 DFQATT, CDR2 SNEGSKA (reference sequence). This CDR3 has 16 amino acids. The V and J ends lost 3 bases and 4 bases, in that order; junction bases with no gene match: 9. CDR3 region: CSASPLGLAEYNEQFF. In DNA form, the CDR3 reads TGCAGTGCTAGCCCCCTTGGACTAGCGGAATACAATGAGCAGTTCTTC.

At least ten counts were recorded for this clonotype. J is TRBJ2-7 and V is TRBV5-6; no clear D. Germline V gene sequence: CDR1 SGHDT, CDR2 YYEEEE. CDR3 length equals 15 residues. V was clipped by 1 base and J by 2 bases, with 13 bases between them. CDR3 DNA: TGTGCCAGCAGCTTGAGGATCCCTGGCCCCTACGAGCAGTACTTC. Translated, it gives CASSLRIPGPYEQYF.

This clonotype appeared many times. The chain couples TRBV28 to TRBJ1-2, with D perhaps matching TRBD1 (6 bases). The CDR3 is 17 amino acids. CDR1 and CDR2 from the germline V gene are MDHEN and SYDVKM. With 2 bases removed from V and 6 bases from J, the gap between germline ends came to 22 bases. The CDR3 is CASSLHVRGGAFDGYTF. The CDR3 nucleotides read TGTGCCAGCAGTTTACATGTTAGGGGGGGCGCTTTTGATGGCTACACCTTC.

This clonotype was found many times. This chain connects TRBV20-1 to TRBJ2-1; 10 bases map to TRBD2. The CDR3 has 15 residues. CDR1 DFQATT and CDR2 SNEGSKA come from the germline V gene (reference sequence). V dropped 7 bases and J dropped 5; count of bases not matched to a gene: 11. The CDR3 loop is CSGSGGGLADNEQFF. The CDR3 DNA follows: TGCAGTGGATCTGGGGGTGGACTAGCGGACAATGAGCAGTTCTTC.

This clonotype was seen more than once but under ten times. V usage is TRBV7-8 and J usage is TRBJ2-3, with D uncertain. Germline CDR1 SGHVS, CDR2 FQNEAQ. V was clipped by 5 bases and J by 5 bases, with 26 bases between them. The CDR3 extends over 18 amino acids. The chain's CDR3 is CASSHNILDRKLGDTQYF. CDR3 nucleotide sequence: TGTGCCAGCAGCCACAATATACTCGATCGTAAACTCGGAGATACGCAGTATTTT.

This clonotype was observed many times. The chain uses TRBV20-1 and TRBJ1-3; D is ambiguous. Germline V gene lookup returns CDR1 DFQATT and CDR2 SNEGSKA (reference sequence). CDR3 length: 17 amino acids. Trimming took off 2 bases at V and 0 bases at J, with 17 bases between the two ends. As DNA, the CDR3 is TGCAGTGCTAGAAGCCCGGGTTTTGGGTTCTCTGGAAACACCATATATTTT. This gives the protein CSARSPGFGFSGNTIYF.

This clonotype appeared many times. This chain connects TRBV5-1 to TRBJ2-1; D gene ambiguous. V lost 1 base and J 0 bases, leaving 8 bases between the germline ends. This CDR3 region has 15 residues. Germline V CDR1 and CDR2: SGHRS, YFSETQ. CDR3 sequence (DNA): TGCGCCAGCAGCTTGTCTCGTTCCTCCTACAATGAGCAGTTCTTC. Translation: CASSLSRSSYNEQFF.

This clonotype has a count of ten or more. The chain carries TRBV5-5 and TRBJ1-1; tentative D call: TRBD1 (6 bases). Trimming shortened V by 6 bases and J by 4 bases, and 7 bases separated the two germline ends. The germline V gene encodes CDR1 SGHKS and CDR2 YYEKEE (reference sequence). The CDR3 sequence is 11 residues long. The CDR3 coding sequence is TGTGCCAGCATCAGGGGCACTGAAGCTTTCTTT. Residues: CASIRGTEAFF.

In its sample, this clonotype is medium-sized. The rearrangement uses TRBV29-1 and TRBJ2-2; possibly TRBD1 for D (5 bases). The germline gives CDR1 SQVTM, CDR2 ANQGSEA. The CDR3 extends over 14 amino acids. Trimming took off 7 bases at V and 8 bases at J, with 20 bases between the two ends. CDR3 nucleotides: TGCAGCGCCGTTGCTATCTCAGGGAAAGGGGAGCTGTTTTTT. Protein sequence: CSAVAISGKGELFF.

This clonotype was counted at least ten times. This sequence joins TRBV2 and TRBJ2-1; 11 bases match TRBD2. The CDR3 has 17 residues. Germline values: CDR1 SNHLY, CDR2 FYNNEI. After removal of 0 bases from V and 2 bases from J, the junction contained 3 bases not matched to a gene. The CDR3 region has the DNA TGTGCCAGCAGTGAAGCCGTAGCGGGAGGGCCCTACAATGAGCAGTTCTTC. Protein sequence: CASSEAVAGGPYNEQFF. The full variable domain, with the rest looked up from reference TRBV2 and TRBJ2-1, is EPEVTQTPSHQVTQMGQEVILRCVPISNHLYFYWYRQILGQKVEFLVSFYNNEISEKSEIFDDQFSVERPDGSNFTLKIRSTKLEDSAMYFCASSEAVAGGPYNEQFFGPGTRLTVL.

This clonotype was recorded at least ten times. The V and J genes are TRBV5-5 and TRBJ2-1; TRBD1 aligns across 10 bases. Germline V CDR1 and CDR2: SGHKS, YYEKEE (reference sequence). The CDR3 length is 15 residues. Unmatched junction bases numbered 7, after V lost 3 bases and J lost 7 bases. This chain's CDR3 is CASSYRDRGGNEQFF. The CDR3 bases are TGTGCCAGCAGCTACCGGGACAGGGGCGGGAATGAGCAGTTCTTC.

This clonotype was seen ten or more times. The chain combines TRBV5-8 with TRBJ1-5; 11 bases map to TRBD1. The CDR3 extends over 13 amino acids. V lost 5 bases to trimming and J lost 7 bases; unmatched junction nucleotides: 2. Germline V gene data show CDR1 as SGHTS and CDR2 as YDEGEE. CDR3 bases: TGTGCCAGCAGGGGGGACAGGGGGCAGCCCCAGCATTTT. Its translation is CASRGDRGQPQHF.